This T cell receptor beta chain was observed in a study of T cells after yellow fever vaccination. Overall study context: Preparation of the low-cell-number fractions used SMART-Seq v4 Ultra Low Input.

The CDR3 totals 13 residues. Trimming stripped 7 bases from V and 2 bases from J, with 11 bases between. Study-level findings and limits: A small share of clonotypes appeared in both CD4 and CD8 compartments. Clones from primary vaccination mostly reappeared after the booster (roughly 97% CD4, roughly 87% CD8).

As for this clonotype: Its antigen is unknown.

UMIs were added to TCR cDNA along with a universal primer site when it was made by 5'RACE template switching. TCRdb re-called the 5' RACE reads with MiXCR, one entry per CDR3 protein. The sample carries approximately 300,000 distinct CDR3 sequences, approximately 7% recorded once. The starting material was PBMCs, obtained approximately 40 days after the first yellow fever vaccination. This rearrangement joins TRBV12-3 or TRBV12-4 to TRBJ1-2, with a weak D call TRBD1 (6 bases). This sequence originates from a man aged 18 to 30 who received the YFV17D yellow fever vaccine. The CDR3 sequence: CASTLDRNYGYTF. The CDR3 nucleotides are TGTGCCAGCACCCTGGACAGAAACTATGGCTACACCTTC.